These 19 T cell receptor beta chains were all obtained from the same sample, sequenced in a study of breast tumors, draining lymph nodes, adjacent tissues. Samples came from axillary lymph nodes draining the breast cancer. Each CDR3 protein is one row after TCRdb ran MiXCR on the multiplex PCR reads. The sample lists about 230,000 distinct CDR3 sequences, around 32% occurring once. Sample: axillary lymph node tissue. All receptors derive from a female donor with breast cancer. Some clones in this sample may be carry-over from other donors' samples.

A remark on this clonotype: A much larger clone sits a single nucleotide away, making a read error possible. The chain employs TRBV11-2 and TRBJ2-7; TRBD1 is a possible D gene (6 bases). The CDR3 extends over 15 amino acids. Trimming removed 4 bases at V and 5 bases at J, with 18 bases between. Germline loops: CDR1 SGHAT, CDR2 FQNNGV. The CDR3 DNA sequence: TGTGCCAGCAGCTCCCAACCAGGGGCCTTCAACGAGCAGTACTTC. Its protein is CASSSQPGAFNEQYF.

This clonotype was found many times. The rearrangement links TRBV11-2 to TRBJ2-7; D not certain. CDR1 is SGHAT and CDR2 is FQNNGV in the germline V gene. Trimming took 2 bases from V and 7 from J, leaving 15 bases between them. The CDR3 consists of 14 residues. The CDR3 spells CASSLTAARWEQYF. In DNA, the CDR3 is TGTGCCAGCAGCTTAACGGCAGCGCGGTGGGAGCAGTACTTC.

In this sample, this clonotype turned up many times. The J gene is TRBJ1-5, the V gene TRBV12-3 or TRBV12-4, with 8 positions matching TRBD1. V was pared by 3 bases and J by 0 bases, with 10 bases of the junction left unmatched. This CDR3 region has 18 residues. The CDR3 DNA reads as TGTGCCAGCAGTTTTCGGACAGGGCCTCGTGATAGCAATCAGCCCCAGCATTTT. Protein: CASSFRTGPRDSNQPQHF.

This clonotype has at least ten counts. The chain joins TRBV12-3 or TRBV12-4 to TRBJ1-3, with D maybe TRBD1 (5 bases). The CDR3 contains 17 residues. With 3 bases removed from V and 0 bases from J, the gap between germline ends came to 15 bases. The CDR3 sequence is CASSFSVPTVSGNTIYF. The CDR3 DNA follows: TGTGCCAGCAGTTTTTCAGTTCCGACAGTCTCTGGAAACACCATATATTTT.

This clonotype was observed at least ten times. The genes are TRBV9 and TRBJ2-1; D may match TRBD1 or TRBD2 (6 bases each). CDR1 and CDR2 (germline): SGDLS, YYNGEE. The CDR3 length is 15 residues. Trimming left V 1 base short and J 9 bases short, with 17 bases between. CDR3 nucleotide sequence: TGTGCCAGCAGCGTAAGGGGGGAGGAGGGAAGTGAGCAGTTCTTC. Protein product: CASSVRGEEGSEQFF.

This clonotype was observed a handful of times. This clone may be a read error of a much larger clone one base away. This chain links TRBV5-1 with TRBJ2-2; 10 bases are shared with TRBD1. Looked up from germline, CDR1 is SGHRS and CDR2 is YFSETQ. The CDR3 totals 17 residues. J was trimmed by 0 bases and V by 4 bases; bases with no gene match: 6. CDR3 bases: TGCGCCAGCAGCGTCCGGGACAGGGGCCCGAACACCGGGGAGCTGTTTTTT. Protein sequence: CASSVRDRGPNTGELFF.

At least ten counts were recorded for this clonotype. This chain uses TRBV6-5 with TRBJ2-5; tentatively, D is TRBD2 (7 bases). CDR1 MNHEY and CDR2 SVGAGI come from the germline V gene. V was shortened by 0 bases and J by 4 bases, with 9 bases between the two germline ends. CDR3 size: 14 residues. CDR3 sequence reads: CASSYSGGGETQYF. CDR3 in DNA: TGTGCCAGCAGTTACTCGGGAGGGGGAGAGACCCAGTACTTC.

Worth noting for this clonotype: The CDR3 does not close with the conserved phenylalanine or tryptophan, likely indicating a read error. The rearrangement joins TRBV29-1 to TRBJ1-3; D is possibly TRBD1 (5 bases). This CDR3 contains 11 residues. CDR1 SQVTM and CDR2 ANQGSEA come from the germline V gene. The ends were cut back, 2 bases at V and 8 bases at J, with 7 bases in the middle. CDR3 in DNA: TGCAGCGTTGAACAGGGAGACACCATATATCTT. Translating it yields CSVEQGDTIYL.

This clonotype was seen once. The rearrangement uses TRBV9 and TRBJ2-3; no clear D. The V gene lost 0 bases and the J gene lost 11 bases, with 19 bases spanning the gap. The CDR3 length is 15 residues. Germline V gene sequence: CDR1 SGDLS, CDR2 YYNGEE. The CDR3 nucleotides are TGTGCCAGCAGCGTAGGGGCTAGAAATGACAATGAGCAGTATTTT. Amino acid sequence: CASSVGARNDNEQYF.

This clonotype was observed once. The gene calls are TRBV7-2 and TRBJ2-1, with D possibly being TRBD2 (5 bases). Germline lookup yields CDR1 SGHTA and CDR2 FQGNSA. The V gene lost 5 bases and the J gene lost 15 bases, with 17 bases spanning the gap. The CDR3 is made up of 12 amino acids. The CDR3 DNA is TGTGCCAGCAGCCCTGGGCTAGCCGGGTGGTTCTTC. Translated: CASSPGLAGWFF.

This clonotype was seen repeatedly, ten times or more. A read error may produce the germline difference seen at one junction end. The chain is built from TRBV7-9 and TRBJ1-2; D call uncertain. Germline V gene data show CDR1 as SEHNR and CDR2 as FQNEAQ (reference sequence). The CDR3 runs 15 residues. CDR3 nucleotide sequence: TGTGCCAGCAGCTTAGATGGCTGGGCTTCTCAAGGCTACCCCTTC. This translates into CASSLDGWASQGYPF.

This clonotype has at least ten counts. The genes are TRBV12-3 or TRBV12-4 and TRBJ2-2; 7 positions agree with TRBD1. There are 14 residues in the CDR3. V was clipped by 6 bases and J by 6 bases; unmatched bases: 7. The CDR3: CASSATGPAGELFF. The DNA for the CDR3 is TGTGCCAGCAGCGCGACAGGGCCGGCCGGGGAGCTGTTTTTT.

This clonotype has a single count. Just one base apart from a much larger clone, this may be a read error. V usage is TRBV6-1 and J usage is TRBJ2-3; D might be TRBD1 or TRBD2, each matching 6 bases. Germline values: CDR1 MNHNS, CDR2 SASEGT. The CDR3 loop spans 13 amino acids. Between the trimmed V and J ends, which lost 4 bases and 7 bases, there was a span of 12 bases. The chain's CDR3 is CASSGGATYTQYF. DNA for the CDR3: TGTGCCAGCAGTGGGGGGGCAACCTATACGCAGTATTTT.

This clonotype has a single count. A much larger clone sits a single nucleotide away, making a read error possible. Written as DNA, the CDR3 is TGTGCCAGCAGTGAAAATCCCGGCTCTGGAGACACCATATATTTT. Protein: CASSENPGSGDTIYF. V and J are TRBV6-1 and TRBJ1-3; D gene unclear. The CDR3 contains 15 residues. Germline CDR1 MNHNS, CDR2 SASEGT.

This clonotype was counted many times. The chain is built from TRBV20-1 and TRBJ2-7; a weak D match, TRBD2 (6 bases). Trimming removed 6 bases at V and 7 bases at J, with 22 bases between. The CDR3 has 14 amino acids. CDR1 is DFQATT and CDR2 is SNEGSKA in the germline V gene (reference sequence). CDR3 sequence: CSARTPTGLREQYF. The CDR3 DNA follows: TGCAGTGCCCGGACCCCGACGGGACTGAGGGAGCAGTACTTC.

In its sample, this clonotype was seen a few times. The V call is TRBV6-5, the J call TRBJ1-5, with TRBD1 as a possible D gene (6 bases). The ends were cut back, 6 bases at V and 2 bases at J, with 11 bases in the middle. This CDR3 spans 14 amino acids. Germline assignment: CDR1 MNHEY and CDR2 SVGAGI. The CDR3 region is CASSPGVGNQPQHF. The CDR3 coding sequence is TGTGCCAGCAGCCCAGGGGTCGGCAATCAGCCCCAGCATTTT.

The sample holds many counts of this clonotype. The rearrangement uses TRBV11-2 and TRBJ2-3; 15 bases map to TRBD2. Trimming took 5 bases from V and 0 from J; bases not matched to a gene: 21. The length of the CDR3 is 23 residues. Per the germline V gene, CDR1 is SGHAT and CDR2 is FQNNGV. CDR3 in DNA: TGTGCCAGCAGCCGCGCCGTTGCCTCCGGGACTAGCGGGAGGAGATGGAGCACAGATACGCAGTATTTT. Encoded protein: CASSRAVASGTSGRRWSTDTQYF.

Here the CDR3 reads CASSFGAGGVNEQFF. For the CDR3, the DNA is TGTGCCAGCAGTTTCGGAGCGGGAGGGGTGAATGAGCAGTTCTTC. The rearrangement uses TRBV12-3 or TRBV12-4 and TRBJ2-1, with 10 bases lining up with TRBD2. The CDR3 totals 15 residues. With 3 bases clipped from V and 7 bases from J, the junction kept 6 bases outside the gene matches.

Worth noting for this clonotype: This likely comes from a read error, as the CDR3 has no conserved phenylalanine or tryptophan at its end. It is unclear where the CDR3 begins or ends on the DNA, so no DNA is shown, and the CDR3 is as TCRdb lists it. The chain employs TRBV20-1 and TRBJ2-5; TRBD2 was called by the table and not checked on the DNA. Germline V gene data show CDR1 as DFQATT and CDR2 as SNEGSKA (reference sequence). With termini counted, the CDR3 has 8 amino acids. The CDR3 is CSAMGLAG.